This section outlines one T cell receptor beta chain sequence together with its context. What it recognizes is unknown. Time point meaning: week 23, last vaccination. Vaccine doses each comprised 300 ug of mutant IDH1 20-mer peptide, with topical imiquimod. These data come from a study of a mutant IDH1 vaccine in newly diagnosed glioma. The assay was immunoSEQ multiplex PCR, and TCRdb's table has in-frame clones only and misses some. Seen here are around 26,000 clones, roughly 80% observed once, and the top ten hold roughly 18%. This CDR3 is built from 14 residues. The germline V gene has CDR1 MGHRA and CDR2 YSYEKL. Trimming took 4 bases from V and 2 from J, leaving 9 bases between them.

This TCR was sampled from a woman under 40 with glioma. The sample was PBMCs, taken from a glioma patient whose treatment included an IDH1 peptide vaccine. This chain joins TRBV4-1 and TRBJ1-5, with D unresolved. CDR3 DNA: TGCGCCAGCAGCCGGCTGCCGGGCAATCAGCCCCAGCATTTT. Protein: CASSRLPGNQPQHF.